The following is a T cell receptor (beta chain) sequence with its context. Trimming stripped 5 bases from V and 4 bases from J, with 15 bases between. Looked up from germline, CDR1 is LNHDA and CDR2 is SQIVND (reference sequence). This CDR3 comprises 15 residues. This sample stems from a study of T cell changes during pregnancy in multiple sclerosis. Some clones are missing from TCRdb's copy, which holds only in-frame ones; the method was immunoSEQ multiplex PCR. The sample includes 68,000 or so clones, about 90% seen only once; the top ten take around 1.3%. The V and J genes are TRBV19 and TRBJ1-3; a possible D gene is TRBD1 (5 bases). This sample comprised peripheral blood, obtained in the second trimester of pregnancy. The sequence was obtained from a female donor in good health, enrolled as a control in a pregnancy study. CDR3 coding DNA: TGTGCCAGTAGTGCCGGGGGAGGCGGAGGAAACACCATATATTTT. Its translation: CASSAGGGGGNTIYF.